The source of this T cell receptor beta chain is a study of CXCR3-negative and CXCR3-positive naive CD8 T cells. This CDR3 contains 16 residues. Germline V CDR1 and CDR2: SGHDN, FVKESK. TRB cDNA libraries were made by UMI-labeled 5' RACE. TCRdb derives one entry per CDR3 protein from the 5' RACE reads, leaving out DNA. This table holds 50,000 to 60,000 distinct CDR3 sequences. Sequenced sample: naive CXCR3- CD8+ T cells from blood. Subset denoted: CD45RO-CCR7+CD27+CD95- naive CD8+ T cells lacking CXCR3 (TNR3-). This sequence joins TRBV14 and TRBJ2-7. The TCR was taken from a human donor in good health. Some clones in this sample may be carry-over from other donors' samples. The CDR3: CASSQRRQEVSYEQYF.